The entry below gives a single T cell receptor (beta chain) sequence along with its context. TCRdb re-called the 5' RACE reads with MiXCR, one entry per CDR3 protein. The data hold a few hundred thousand distinct CDR3 sequences, with over 3.5% observed a single time. Germline V CDR1 and CDR2: MGHRA, YSYEKL. This CDR3 has 18 residues. V was clipped by 1 base and J by 1 base, with 17 bases between them. This sample was included in a study of T cells after yellow fever vaccination. The V call is TRBV4-1, the J call TRBJ1-5; no clear D. The source was PBMCs, collected 5 days after the yellow fever booster vaccination. The sequence was obtained from a man aged 18 to 30 who received the YFV17D yellow fever vaccine. This CDR3 is CASSQALFGFRSNQPQHF. The DNA of the CDR3 is TGCGCCAGCAGCCAAGCCTTATTCGGGTTTCGGAGCAATCAGCCCCAGCATTTT.